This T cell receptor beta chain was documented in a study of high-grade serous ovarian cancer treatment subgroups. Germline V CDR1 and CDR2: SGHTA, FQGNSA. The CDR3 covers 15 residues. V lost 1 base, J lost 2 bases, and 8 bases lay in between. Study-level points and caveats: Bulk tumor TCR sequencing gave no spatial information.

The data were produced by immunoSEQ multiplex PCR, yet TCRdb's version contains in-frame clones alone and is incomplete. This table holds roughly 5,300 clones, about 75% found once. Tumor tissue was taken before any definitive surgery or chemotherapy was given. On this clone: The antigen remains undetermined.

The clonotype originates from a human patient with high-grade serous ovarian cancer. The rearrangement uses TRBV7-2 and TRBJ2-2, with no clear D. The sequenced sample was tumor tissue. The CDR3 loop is CASSLGSHNTGELFF. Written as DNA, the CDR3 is TGTGCCAGCAGCTTAGGCTCCCATAACACCGGGGAGCTGTTTTTT. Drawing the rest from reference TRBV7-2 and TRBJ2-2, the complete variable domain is GAGVSQSPSNKVTEKGKDVELRCDPISGHTALYWYRQSLGQGLEFLIYFQGNSAPDKSGLPSDRFSAERTGGSVSTLTIQRTQQEDSAVYLCASSLGSHNTGELFFGEGSRLTVL.